Each of the 10 T cell receptor beta chains below was sequenced from the same sample in a study of blood T cell repertoires in COVID-19. Some clones are missing from TCRdb's copy, which holds only in-frame ones; the method was immunoSEQ multiplex PCR. The profile shows 60,000 to 90,000 clones, roughly 81% of them singletons. What was sequenced was peripheral blood. The source is a man aged 60 to 69 with COVID-19, enrolled during active disease.

In its sample, this clone was seen once. This chain links TRBV7-9 with TRBJ2-7; the D is unclear. The germline gives CDR1 SEHNR, CDR2 FQNEAQ (reference sequence). This CDR3 is 12 amino acids long. Trimming shortened V by 2 bases and J by 6 bases, and 8 bases separated the two germline ends. Written as DNA, the CDR3 is TGTGCCAGCAGCTTATTCCCATCCGAGCAGTACTTC. This codes for CASSLFPSEQYF.

The chain employs TRBV9 and TRBJ1-3, with unresolved D. CDR1 SGDLS and CDR2 YYNGEE come from the germline V gene. CDR3 size: 15 residues. Trimming shortened V by 0 bases and J by 4 bases, and 11 bases separated the two germline ends. The CDR3 here is CASSVGVREGNTIYF. Here the CDR3 DNA reads TGTGCCAGCAGCGTAGGAGTGAGGGAAGGAAACACCATATATTTT.

The rearrangement joins TRBV6-5 to TRBJ1-5; D is unclear. Germline CDR1 and CDR2: MNHEY and SVGAGI. V lost 4 bases, J lost 4 bases, and 5 bases lay in between. This CDR3 is 12 amino acids long. The chain's CDR3 is CASSSENQPQHF. The CDR3 region has the DNA TGTGCCAGCAGTTCGGAGAATCAGCCCCAGCATTTT.

CDR3: CASRIGTANTGELFF. Written as DNA, the CDR3 is TGCGCCAGCAGAATTGGGACAGCGAACACCGGGGAGCTGTTTTTT. The V call is TRBV5-1, the J call TRBJ2-2; 7 bases line up with TRBD1. CDR3 length: 15 amino acids. Germline V gene lookup returns CDR1 SGHRS and CDR2 YFSETQ. V shed 5 bases, J shed 0 bases, and the junction held 4 bases outside the gene matches.

The chain links TRBV29-1 to TRBJ1-1, with D perhaps TRBD1 (5 bases). Germline values: CDR1 SQVTM, CDR2 ANQGSEA. The CDR3 runs 15 residues. Trimming took 4 bases from V and 11 from J, leaving 26 bases between them. In DNA, the CDR3 is TGCAGCGTTGGGGAGGGGCGAGCTAGCTTCGGGTATGCTTTCTTT. Its translation is CSVGEGRASFGYAFF.

The rearrangement uses TRBV3-1 (or the pseudogene TRBV3-2) and TRBJ1-1, with D uncertain. The germline gives CDR1 LGHDT, CDR2 YNNKEL (reference sequence). CDR3 length: 12 residues. V gave up 8 bases and J gave up 5 bases, with 12 bases separating them. CDR3 in amino acids: CASGRRGTEAFF. CDR3 nucleotides: TGTGCCAGCGGGAGGAGAGGGACTGAAGCTTTCTTT.

V and J are TRBV11-2 and TRBJ2-1; 11 bases map to TRBD2. Germline lookup yields CDR1 SGHAT and CDR2 FQNNGV. J gave up 4 bases and V 7 bases, and 6 bases lay outside the gene matches. The CDR3 totals 15 residues. The CDR3 DNA reads TGTGCCAGCACAACTAGCGGGGGCTTATACAATGAGCAGTTCTTC. Translated, it gives CASTTSGGLYNEQFF.

This chain joins TRBV18 and TRBJ1-1; TRBD1 agrees at 9 bases. CDR1 KGHSH and CDR2 LQKENI come from the germline V gene. The CDR3 contains 14 residues. J was trimmed by 6 bases and V by 4 bases; bases with no gene match: 6. CDR3 in DNA: TGTGCCAGCTCACGAGGACAGGGGATCCCTGAAGCTTTCTTT. Translation gives CASSRGQGIPEAFF.

This clone was observed a single time. This chain uses TRBV15 with TRBJ2-7; perhaps TRBD1 as D (6 bases). V was clipped by 0 bases and J by 3 bases, with 12 bases between them. The CDR3 length is 15 residues. Germline CDR1 LNHNV, CDR2 YYDKDF (reference sequence). The CDR3: CATSRDQGNSYEQYF. The CDR3 DNA reads as TGTGCCACCAGCAGAGATCAGGGGAACAGCTACGAGCAGTACTTC.

This chain joins TRBV5-1 and TRBJ1-4; TRBD1 matches at 7 bases. Germline assignment: CDR1 SGHRS and CDR2 YFSETQ. There are 15 residues in the CDR3. The trim removed 2 bases at V and 5 bases at J, leaving 6 bases unmatched. The CDR3 coding sequence is TGCGCCAGCAGCTTTTTCGGGACAGAGAATGAAAAACTGTTTTTT. Protein sequence: CASSFFGTENEKLFF.